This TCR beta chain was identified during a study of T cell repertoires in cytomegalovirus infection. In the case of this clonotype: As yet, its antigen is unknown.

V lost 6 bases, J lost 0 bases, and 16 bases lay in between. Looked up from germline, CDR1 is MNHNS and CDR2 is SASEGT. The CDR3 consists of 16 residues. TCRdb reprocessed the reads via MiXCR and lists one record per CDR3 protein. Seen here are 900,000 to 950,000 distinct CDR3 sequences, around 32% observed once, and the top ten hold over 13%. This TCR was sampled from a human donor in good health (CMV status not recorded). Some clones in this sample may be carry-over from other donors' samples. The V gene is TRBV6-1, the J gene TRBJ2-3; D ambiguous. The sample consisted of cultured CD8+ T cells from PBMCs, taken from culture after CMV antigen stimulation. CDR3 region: CASRTLGLESTDTQYF. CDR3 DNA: TGTGCCAGCAGGACCCTAGGGTTAGAAAGCACAGATACGCAGTATTTT.